These 9 T cell receptor beta chains originate from one sample sequenced in a study of blood T cell repertoires in COVID-19. Sequencing was performed with immunoSEQ multiplex PCR; in TCRdb, only in-frame clones are kept and a portion is missing. The sample includes about 320,000 clones, roughly 85% of them seen just once. The sequenced material came from peripheral blood. Receptors originate from a human donor in a cohort sampled during active COVID-19.

The gene calls are TRBV5-1 and TRBJ1-4; 7 nucleotides agree with TRBD1. CDR3 size: 17 residues. Germline V lookup: CDR1 SGHRS, CDR2 YFSETQ. Trimming took 1 base from V and 4 from J; bases not matched to a gene: 10. The CDR3 protein is CASSLTLGTVGNEKLFF. CDR3 in DNA: TGCGCCAGCAGCTTGACCCTCGGGACAGTCGGTAATGAAAAACTGTTTTTT.

This clone was found once. The chain links TRBV7-9 to TRBJ1-1; a weak D match, TRBD1 (5 bases). The CDR3 has 15 residues. Germline CDR1 SEHNR, CDR2 FQNEAQ (reference sequence). V was shortened by 4 bases and J by 2 bases, with 14 bases between the two germline ends. The CDR3 region has the DNA TGTGCCAGCAGCTCGTTCAGGGTACGAAACACTGAAGCTTTCTTT. Translation gives CASSSFRVRNTEAFF.

The rearrangement uses TRBV18 and TRBJ2-4, with D possibly being TRBD1 (6 bases). CDR3 length equals 13 residues. Germline V gene data show CDR1 as KGHSH and CDR2 as LQKENI. V was shortened by 5 bases and J by 6 bases, with 11 bases between the two germline ends. CDR3 amino acids: CASSLDRINIQYF. CDR3 nucleotide sequence: TGTGCCAGCTCATTGGACAGAATAAACATTCAGTACTTC.

This rearrangement joins TRBV2 to TRBJ2-5; D might be TRBD2 (5 bases). The V end was cut by 7 bases, the J end by 0 bases, with 12 bases between. This CDR3 region has 14 residues. Germline V lookup: CDR1 SNHLY, CDR2 FYNNEI. CDR3 sequence reads: CASTVGIHQETQYF. As DNA, the CDR3 is TGTGCCAGCACCGTCGGGATTCACCAAGAGACCCAGTACTTC.

This clone was seen only a few times. The chain has TRBV19 and TRBJ1-6; maybe TRBD1 (5 bases). Trimming pared 6 bases from V and 10 bases from J, leaving 25 bases between. The germline V gene encodes CDR1 LNHDA and CDR2 SQIVND (reference sequence). The CDR3 totals 17 residues. The CDR3 loop reads CASSRWGPRVQDSPLHF. CDR3 DNA: TGTGCCAGTAGCCGATGGGGCCCTAGGGTTCAGGACTCACCCCTCCACTTT.

This chain joins TRBV5-3 and TRBJ2-1; D gene unclear. TRBV5-3 is an ORF, with its function uncertain. The V end was cut by 0 bases, the J end by 0 bases, with 10 bases between. The CDR3 loop spans 16 amino acids. The CDR3 DNA reads TGTGCCAGAAGCTTGGGACTGGAAAGCTCCTACAATGAGCAGTTCTTC. This codes for CARSLGLESSYNEQFF.

This chain joins TRBV3-1 (or the pseudogene TRBV3-2) and TRBJ2-2; TRBD2 agrees at 8 bases. The germline CDR1 and CDR2 sequences are LGHDT and YNNKEL (reference sequence). V lost 1 base and J lost 4; bases outside the gene matches: 2. The CDR3 loop spans 15 amino acids. The DNA of the CDR3 is TGTGCCAGCAGCCAAGCCGGGAGGGCCACCGGGGAGCTGTTTTTT. As protein: CASSQAGRATGELFF.

The rearrangement links TRBV19 to TRBJ1-2; D remains ambiguous. CDR1 is LNHDA, CDR2 SQIVND, per germline (reference sequence). Trimming stripped 3 bases from V and 4 bases from J, with 12 bases between. CDR3 size: 14 residues. The chain's CDR3 is CASSMEVASYGYTF. The CDR3 bases are TGTGCCAGTAGTATGGAAGTAGCTTCCTATGGCTACACCTTC. Using reference TRBV19 and TRBJ1-2 for the parts outside the CDR3, the full variable domain is DGGITQSPKYLFRKEGQNVTLSCEQNLNHDAMYWYRQDPGQGLRLIYYSQIVNDFQKGDIAEGYSVSREKKESFPLTVTSAQKNPTAFYLCASSMEVASYGYTFGSGTRLTVV.

Worth noting for this clone: This sample includes further DNA sequences coding for the same CDR3. The chain uses TRBV12-3 or TRBV12-4 and TRBJ1-1, with D maybe TRBD1 (5 bases). Trimming cost V 5 bases and J 5 bases, with 12 bases left between them. CDR3 length equals 13 residues. This CDR3 reads CASSLMGGTEAFF. DNA of the CDR3: TGTGCCAGCAGTCTGATGGGGGGGACTGAAGCTTTCTTT.